A single sample gave rise to the 14 T cell receptor beta chains below, sequenced in a study of breast tumors, draining lymph nodes, adjacent tissues. The lymph nodes were axillary draining lymph nodes from breast cancer patients. TCRdb re-called the multiplex PCR reads with MiXCR, one entry per CDR3 protein. The sample has some 130,000 distinct CDR3 sequences, less than 20% seen once. The sequenced sample consisted of axillary lymph node tissue. The source is a female donor with breast cancer. Some clones in this sample may be carry-over from other donors' samples.

The chain links TRBV18 to TRBJ1-5; D gene uncertain. Germline V gene lookup returns CDR1 KGHSH and CDR2 LQKENI. Trimming took off 4 bases at V and 5 bases at J, with 9 bases between the two ends. The CDR3 length is 13 residues. CDR3 coding DNA: TGTGCCAGCTCACAGAAGATAGATCAGCCCCAGCATTTT. Translation gives CASSQKIDQPQHF. Supplemented by reference TRBV18 and TRBJ1-5, the full variable domain reads NAGVMQNPRHLVRRRGQEARLRCSPMKGHSHVYWYRQLPEEGLKFMVYLQKENIIDESGMPKERFSAEFPKEGPSILRIQQVVRGDSAAYFCASSQKIDQPQHFGDGTRLSIL.

This clonotype has ten or more counts. This chain connects TRBV12-3 or TRBV12-4 to TRBJ2-3; TRBD2 agrees at 11 bases. The CDR3 contains 17 residues. After removal of 3 bases from V and 2 bases from J, the junction contained 7 bases not matched to a gene. The CDR3 here is CASSFPSGGTPTDTQYF. CDR3 bases: TGTGCCAGCAGTTTCCCTAGCGGGGGGACTCCCACAGATACGCAGTATTTT.

This clonotype came up many times. The chain is built from TRBV20-1 and TRBJ1-5; D possibly corresponds to TRBD1 (5 bases). The CDR3 is 15 residues long. CDR1 and CDR2 (germline): DFQATT, SNEGSKA (reference sequence). V lost 0 bases, J lost 1 base, and 10 bases lay in between. The CDR3 sequence is CSARDPGLSNQPQHF. As DNA, the CDR3 is TGCAGTGCTAGAGATCCAGGGCTGAGCAATCAGCCCCAGCATTTT.

This clonotype showed up many times. The chain recombines TRBV6-1 with TRBJ1-3; weak D call: TRBD1 (6 bases). The CDR3 has 16 residues. Germline CDR1 MNHNS, CDR2 SASEGT. The V end lost 5 bases, the J end lost 1 base, and 15 bases lay between the germline ends. The CDR3 DNA follows: TGTGCCAGCAGTTACCAACCCAGGGGATCTGGAAACACCATATATTTT. Its protein is CASSYQPRGSGNTIYF.

This clonotype was seen many times. This chain joins TRBV20-1 and TRBJ1-6; tentative D call: TRBD1 (6 bases). With 6 bases removed from V and 9 bases from J, the gap between germline ends came to 18 bases. Germline loops: CDR1 DFQATT, CDR2 SNEGSKA (reference sequence). The CDR3 extends over 14 amino acids. The CDR3 DNA reads as TGCAGTGCCCAGACAGGTTCCAGCCGTTCACCCCTCCACTTT. It translates to CSAQTGSSRSPLHF.

This clonotype was recorded many times. The rearrangement joins TRBV7-9 to TRBJ1-6; D ambiguous. From germline, CDR1 is SEHNR and CDR2 FQNEAQ (reference sequence). The germline V and J ends were trimmed by 5 bases and 9 bases, with 8 bases remaining between them. The CDR3 consists of 12 residues. In nucleotides, the CDR3 is TGTGCCAGCAGCACCGGGAGTTCACCCCTCCACTTT. It encodes CASSTGSSPLHF.

In its sample, this clonotype was seen many times. The chain uses TRBV5-4 and TRBJ2-2; 8 bases line up with TRBD2. V trimming: 5 bases; J trimming: 4 bases; junction bases outside the gene matches: 10. CDR3 length: 16 residues. Per germline, CDR1 SGHNT and CDR2 YYREEE (reference sequence). The CDR3 sequence is CASRKTGGKITGELFF. The CDR3 region has the DNA TGTGCCAGCAGGAAAACGGGGGGGAAGATCACCGGGGAGCTGTTTTTT.

Only a few counts were recorded for this clonotype. Sequence at one end of the junction differs from germline and may be a read error. The chain recombines TRBV19 with TRBJ1-1; no clear D. Per germline, CDR1 LNHDA and CDR2 SQIVND (reference sequence). The CDR3 has 16 amino acids. The CDR3 DNA follows: TGTGCCAGTAGCCCTTTAGATACTTCGGGGAACGCTGAAGCTTTCTTT. Protein sequence: CASSPLDTSGNAEAFF.

The J gene is TRBJ2-5, the V gene TRBV27, with D possibly matching TRBD2 (6 bases). The V end was cut by 0 bases, the J end by 7 bases, with 12 bases between. The CDR3 is 14 amino acids. Per germline, CDR1 MNHEY and CDR2 SMNVEV (reference sequence). CDR3 in amino acids: CASSLSIGGGTQYF. The CDR3 coding sequence is TGTGCCAGCAGTTTATCGATCGGGGGAGGGACCCAGTACTTC.

This clonotype was detected a few times. This chain joins TRBV3-1 and TRBJ1-3, with D unresolved. The CDR3 loop spans 14 amino acids. Deletions cut 0 bases from V and 0 bases from J, with 3 bases between. Germline V gene sequence: CDR1 LGHDT, CDR2 YNNKEL (reference sequence). CDR3 in amino acids: CASSQDYSGNTIYF. CDR3 sequence (DNA): TGTGCCAGCAGCCAAGACTACTCTGGAAACACCATATATTTT.

This clonotype has a count of ten or more. J is TRBJ2-1 and V is TRBV9; no reliable D call. Per the germline V gene, CDR1 is SGDLS and CDR2 is YYNGEE. This CDR3 has 14 residues. V lost 2 bases and J lost 8, with 14 bases in between. CDR3 protein: CASSVHPNGDEQFF. The CDR3 coding sequence is TGTGCCAGCAGCGTCCACCCCAATGGTGATGAGCAGTTCTTC.

In its sample, this clonotype was seen a few times. It may be a read error: a sequence one base away is much more abundant. This sequence joins TRBV5-1 and TRBJ1-6, with D unresolved. The germline CDR1 and CDR2 sequences are SGHRS and YFSETQ. CDR3 length: 14 residues. V was cut by 4 bases and J by 5 bases, with 10 bases left in between. CDR3 sequence reads: CASSLAKDNSPLHF. The DNA of the CDR3 is TGCGCCAGCAGCCTTGCAAAGGATAATTCACCCCTCCACTTT.

This clonotype has at least ten counts. The chain carries TRBV2 and TRBJ1-3, with D unclear. The CDR3 runs 13 residues. Germline CDR1 SNHLY, CDR2 FYNNEI. Trimming cost V 4 bases and J 4 bases, with 8 bases left between them. The CDR3 is CASSVGRGNTIYF. DNA for the CDR3: TGTGCCAGCAGTGTGGGTAGGGGAAACACCATATATTTT.

This clonotype was seen many times. This chain uses TRBV5-5 with TRBJ2-5; no clear D. V shed 7 bases and J shed 5 bases, with 18 bases lying between them. The CDR3 is 14 residues long. Germline V CDR1 and CDR2: SGHKS, YYEKEE (reference sequence). The CDR3, as DNA: TGTGCCAGCGGACCCGAAGTTGGTTGGGAGACCCAGTACTTC. It translates to CASGPEVGWETQYF.